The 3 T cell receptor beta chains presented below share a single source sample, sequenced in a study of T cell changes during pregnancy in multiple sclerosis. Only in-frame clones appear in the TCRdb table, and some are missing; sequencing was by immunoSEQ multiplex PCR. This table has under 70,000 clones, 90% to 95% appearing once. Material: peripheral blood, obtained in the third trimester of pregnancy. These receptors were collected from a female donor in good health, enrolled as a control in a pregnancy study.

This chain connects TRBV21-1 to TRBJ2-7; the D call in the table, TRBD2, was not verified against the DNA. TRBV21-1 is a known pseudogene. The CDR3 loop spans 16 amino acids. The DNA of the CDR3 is TGTGCCAGCAGGTGGGGGGGCGAACCCATTACCTACGAGCAGTACTTC. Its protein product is CASRWGGEPITYEQYF.

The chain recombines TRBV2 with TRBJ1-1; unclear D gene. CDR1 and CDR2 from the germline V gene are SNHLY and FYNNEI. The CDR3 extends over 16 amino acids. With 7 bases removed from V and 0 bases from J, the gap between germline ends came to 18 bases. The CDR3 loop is CASKETSTGMNTEAFF. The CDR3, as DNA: TGTGCCAGCAAGGAAACCTCCACCGGGATGAACACTGAAGCTTTCTTT.

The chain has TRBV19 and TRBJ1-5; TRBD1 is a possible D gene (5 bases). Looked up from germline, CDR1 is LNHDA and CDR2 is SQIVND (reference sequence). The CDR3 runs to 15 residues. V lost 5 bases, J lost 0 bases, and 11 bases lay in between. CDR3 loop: CASSLGHYSNQPQHF. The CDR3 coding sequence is TGTGCCAGTAGTTTAGGACATTATAGCAATCAGCCCCAGCATTTT. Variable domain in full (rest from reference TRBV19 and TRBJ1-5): DGGITQSPKYLFRKEGQNVTLSCEQNLNHDAMYWYRQDPGQGLRLIYYSQIVNDFQKGDIAEGYSVSREKKESFPLTVTSAQKNPTAFYLCASSLGHYSNQPQHFGDGTRLSIL.